This entry lists 2 T cell receptor beta chains sequenced from one sample in a study of shared clonotypes between healthy human individuals. Sequencing used immunoSEQ multiplex PCR; TCRdb keeps in-frame clones, though not all of them. Of around 940,000 clones listed, about three quarters are singletons. Input material: memory CD4+ T cells sorted from blood. Subset in this sample: CD45RA-negative fraction. The source of these receptors is a young man in good health.

The V gene is TRBV7-9, the J gene TRBJ1-3; D is possibly TRBD1 (5 bases). The CDR3 contains 15 residues. Looked up from germline, CDR1 is SEHNR and CDR2 is FQNEAQ (reference sequence). Trimming took off 6 bases at V and 3 bases at J, with 15 bases between the two ends. In nucleotides, the CDR3 is TGTGCCAGCAGTTCGGGGGTATTAGATGGAAACACCATATATTTT. This translates into CASSSGVLDGNTIYF. The complete variable domain, with remaining parts taken from reference TRBV7-9 and TRBJ1-3, reads DTGVSQNPRHKITKRGQNVTFRCDPISEHNRLYWYRQTLGQGPEFLTYFQNEAQLEKSRLLSDRFSAERPKGSFSTLEIQRTEQGDSAMYLCASSSGVLDGNTIYFGEGSWLTVV.

This chain uses TRBV7-2 with TRBJ1-2; D call uncertain. Trimming took 1 base from V and 4 from J, leaving 16 bases between them. The germline V gene encodes CDR1 SGHTA and CDR2 FQGNSA. CDR3 length equals 16 residues. The CDR3 nucleotides are TGTGCCAGCAGCTTAGAAGTAGGGTGGGCGGTCTATGGCTACACCTTC. It specifies CASSLEVGWAVYGYTF.